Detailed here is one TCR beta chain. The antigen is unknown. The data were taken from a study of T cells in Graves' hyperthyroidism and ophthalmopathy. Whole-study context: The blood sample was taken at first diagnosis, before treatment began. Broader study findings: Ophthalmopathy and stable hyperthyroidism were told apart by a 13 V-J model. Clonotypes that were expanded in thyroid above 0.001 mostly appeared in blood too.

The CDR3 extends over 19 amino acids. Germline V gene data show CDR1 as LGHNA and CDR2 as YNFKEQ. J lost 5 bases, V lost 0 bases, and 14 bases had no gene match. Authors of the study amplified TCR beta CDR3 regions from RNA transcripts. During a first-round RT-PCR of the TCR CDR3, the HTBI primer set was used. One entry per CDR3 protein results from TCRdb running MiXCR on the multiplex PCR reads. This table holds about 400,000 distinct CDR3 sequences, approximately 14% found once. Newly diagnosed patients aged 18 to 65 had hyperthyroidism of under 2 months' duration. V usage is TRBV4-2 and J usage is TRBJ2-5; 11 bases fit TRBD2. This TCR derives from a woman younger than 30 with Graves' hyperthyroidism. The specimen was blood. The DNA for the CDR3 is TGTGCCAGCAGCCAAGATGGGAGTAGCGGGAGGGCCGTGGCGGAGACCCAGTACTTC. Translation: CASSQDGSSGRAVAETQYF.